A selection of T cell receptor beta chains follows, all from one sample in a study of response to subunit inactivated influenza vaccine. MiXCR, applied by TCRdb to the RT-PCR reads, yields one record per CDR3 protein. The sample has 650,000 to 800,000 distinct CDR3 sequences; less than 20% are singletons. The specimen was PBMCs from blood, collected more than 4 days after vaccination. Receptor source: a man over 45 who received an inactivated influenza vaccine. Both conserved end residues are part of each CDR3. The D gene is left open where the match is weak. Rows may omit the clone size; those that give it use once, few, many or a size class.

CDR3: CSASQNEQYF
DNA: TGCAGTGCTAGCCAGAACGAGCAGTACTTC
V: TRBV20-1
D: .
J: TRBJ2-7
size: many

CDR3: CAIRTGGSYEQYF
DNA: TGTGCCATACGGACAGGGGGCAGCTACGAGCAGTACTTC
V: TRBV6-2/TRBV6-3
D: TRBD1
J: TRBJ2-7
size: few

CDR3: CASKEKTGMVYEQYF
DNA: TGTGCCAGCAAAGAAAAGACAGGGATGGTTTACGAGCAGTACTTC
V: TRBV12-3/TRBV12-4
D: TRBD1
J: TRBJ2-7
size: many

CDR3: CASKRTANTGELFF
DNA: TGTGCCAGCAAGAGGACAGCGAACACCGGGGAGCTGTTTTTT
V: TRBV2
D: .
J: TRBJ2-2
size: few

CDR3: CASSLAWSGEQFF
DNA: TGTGCCAGCAGCTTAGCGTGGTCGGGAGAGCAGTTCTTC
V: TRBV7-7
D: .
J: TRBJ2-1
size: few

CDR3: CASSLGWTGVREAFF
DNA: TGTGCCAGCAGCTTAGGGTGGACAGGGGTCCGTGAAGCTTTCTTT
V: TRBV11-2
D: TRBD1
J: TRBJ1-1
size: .

CDR3: CAISEIAGQVLEQYF
DNA: TGTGCCATCAGTGAGATAGCGGGACAGGTCCTCGAGCAGTACTTC
V: TRBV10-3
D: .
J: TRBJ2-7
size: few

CDR3: CASSSHSNQPQHF
DNA: TGTGCCAGCAGTTCTCATAGCAATCAGCCCCAGCATTTT
V: TRBV12-3/TRBV12-4
D: .
J: TRBJ1-5
size: .

CDR3: CASSLGTGVGEQYF
DNA: TGTGCCAGCAGTTTAGGGACAGGGGTGGGTGAGCAGTACTTC
V: TRBV28
D: TRBD1
J: TRBJ2-7
size: .

CDR3: CSARGGQTEAFF
DNA: TGCAGTGCCCGAGGGGGGCAGACTGAAGCTTTCTTT
V: TRBV20-1
D: .
J: TRBJ1-1
size: .

CDR3: CASSQETGSNQPQHF
DNA: TGTGCCAGCAGCCAGGAGACAGGGAGCAATCAGCCCCAGCATTTT
V: TRBV4-2
D: TRBD1
J: TRBJ1-5
size: few

CDR3: CASSGPGQGDEDYGYTF
DNA: TGTGCCAGCAGCGGACCGGGACAGGGAGATGAAGACTATGGCTACACCTTC
V: TRBV9
D: TRBD1
J: TRBJ1-2
size: few

CDR3: CASSSPGLAAVLPGGEQFF
DNA: TGCGCCAGCAGCTCACCGGGACTAGCGGCAGTTCTCCCCGGCGGTGAGCAGTTCTTC
V: TRBV5-1
D: TRBD2
J: TRBJ2-1
size: few

CDR3: CASSEALRGNSYNEQFF
DNA: TGTGCCAGCAGTGAAGCGCTTAGGGGAAACTCCTACAATGAGCAGTTCTTC
V: TRBV2
D: .
J: TRBJ2-1
size: .

CDR3: CSAVELAGMPYEQYF
DNA: TGCAGTGCTGTCGAACTAGCGGGGATGCCCTACGAGCAGTACTTC
V: TRBV20-1
D: TRBD2
J: TRBJ2-7
size: .